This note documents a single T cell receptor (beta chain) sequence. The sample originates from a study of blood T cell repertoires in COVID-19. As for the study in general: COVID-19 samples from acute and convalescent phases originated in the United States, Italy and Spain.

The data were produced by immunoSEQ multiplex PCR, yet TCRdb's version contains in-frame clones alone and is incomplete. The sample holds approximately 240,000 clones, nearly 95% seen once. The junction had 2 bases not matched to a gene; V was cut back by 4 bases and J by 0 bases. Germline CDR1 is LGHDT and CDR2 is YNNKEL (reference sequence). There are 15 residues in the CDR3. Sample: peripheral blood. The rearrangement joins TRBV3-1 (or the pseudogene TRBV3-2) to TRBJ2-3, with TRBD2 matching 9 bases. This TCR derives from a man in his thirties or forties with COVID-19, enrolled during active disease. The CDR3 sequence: CASSPLAGSTDTQYF. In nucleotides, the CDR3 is TGTGCCAGCAGCCCGCTAGCGGGGAGCACAGATACGCAGTATTTT.